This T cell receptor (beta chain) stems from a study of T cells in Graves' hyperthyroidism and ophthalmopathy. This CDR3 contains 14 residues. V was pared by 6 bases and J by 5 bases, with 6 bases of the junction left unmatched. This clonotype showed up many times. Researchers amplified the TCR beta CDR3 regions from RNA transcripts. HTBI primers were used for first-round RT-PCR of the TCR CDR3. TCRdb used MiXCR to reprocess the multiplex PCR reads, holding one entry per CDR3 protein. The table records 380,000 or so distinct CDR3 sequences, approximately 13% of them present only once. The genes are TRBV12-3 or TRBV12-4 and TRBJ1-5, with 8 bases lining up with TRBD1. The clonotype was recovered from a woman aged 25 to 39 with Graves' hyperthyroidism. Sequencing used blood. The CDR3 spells CASSRDRPDQPQHF. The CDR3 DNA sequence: TGTGCCAGCAGCCGGGACAGGCCAGATCAGCCCCAGCATTTT.